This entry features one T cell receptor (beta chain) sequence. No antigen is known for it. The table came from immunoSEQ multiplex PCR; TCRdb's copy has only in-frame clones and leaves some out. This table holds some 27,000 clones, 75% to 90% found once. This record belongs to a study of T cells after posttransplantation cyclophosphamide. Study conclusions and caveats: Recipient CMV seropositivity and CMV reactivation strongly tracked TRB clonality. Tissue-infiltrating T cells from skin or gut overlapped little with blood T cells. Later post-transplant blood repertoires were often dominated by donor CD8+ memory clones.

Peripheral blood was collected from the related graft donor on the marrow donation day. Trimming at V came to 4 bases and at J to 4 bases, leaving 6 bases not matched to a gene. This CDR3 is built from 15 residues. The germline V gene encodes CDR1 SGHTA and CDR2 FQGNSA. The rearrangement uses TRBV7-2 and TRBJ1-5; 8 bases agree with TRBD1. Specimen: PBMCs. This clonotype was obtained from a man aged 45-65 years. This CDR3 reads CASSSMDRANQPQHF. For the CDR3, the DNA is TGTGCCAGCAGCTCAATGGACAGGGCAAATCAGCCCCAGCATTTT. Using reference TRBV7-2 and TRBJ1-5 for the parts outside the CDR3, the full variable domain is GAGVSQSPSNKVTEKGKDVELRCDPISGHTALYWYRQSLGQGLEFLIYFQGNSAPDKSGLPSDRFSAERTGGSVSTLTIQRTQQEDSAVYLCASSSMDRANQPQHFGDGTRLSIL.